This TCR beta chain was sequenced for a study of blood T cell repertoires in COVID-19. Turning to the study itself: COVID-19 samples collected from the United States, Italy and Spain covered acute and convalescent phases. PBMCs, B-cell-depleted T cells, or T cells were the source of the cDNA or gDNA that made up the material.

Between the trimmed V and J ends, which lost 2 bases and 0 bases, there was a span of 10 bases. The CDR3 totals 16 residues. Germline V gene data show CDR1 as SGHTA and CDR2 as FQGNSA. In the original workflow: Quantification of nucleated cells was approximated via reference gene primer amplification. TCRdb keeps only in-frame clones here, not all; method: immunoSEQ multiplex PCR. The DNA was the basis for D and trimming; V, J and clone size are from that table. The sample includes a few hundred thousand clones, 82% of them seen just once. The receptor was derived from a woman aged 18-35 years with acute or convalescent COVID-19. The sample consisted of peripheral blood. This chain connects TRBV7-2 to TRBJ2-2, with D unresolved. The CDR3, as DNA: TGTGCCAGCAGCTTATTAGGTCTAGCGAACACCGGGGAGCTGTTTTTT. Translating it yields CASSLLGLANTGELFF. Together with reference TRBV7-2 and TRBJ2-2, the CDR3 gives the full variable domain: GAGVSQSPSNKVTEKGKDVELRCDPISGHTALYWYRQSLGQGLEFLIYFQGNSAPDKSGLPSDRFSAERTGGSVSTLTIQRTQQEDSAVYLCASSLLGLANTGELFFGEGSRLTVL.